Below are 15 T cell receptor beta chains sequenced from a single sample in a study of identical twins. TCRdb itself ran the 5' RACE reads through MiXCR, one entry per CDR3 protein. The sample contains 400,000 to 550,000 distinct CDR3 sequences, roughly a fifth of which appear only once. Another study also made use of these data, one on T cells expressing NK-cell markers.

Sequenced: CD4+ T cells sorted from blood. The receptors were gathered from a woman between 18 and 29 years old in good health.

This clonotype was counted between two and nine times. The rearrangement joins TRBV7-2 to TRBJ2-1, with 10 bases matching TRBD2. This CDR3 has 17 amino acids. V lost 0 bases to trimming and J lost 7 bases; unmatched junction nucleotides: 9. CDR1 is SGHTA, CDR2 FQGNSA, per germline. Here the CDR3 DNA reads TGTGCCAGCAGCTTAGCCCATTCTAGCGGGAGATCAAATGAGCAGTTCTTC. Protein sequence: CASSLAHSSGRSNEQFF.

CDR3 sequence reads: CASRGTSAPYEQYF. CDR3 in DNA: TGTGCCAGCAGGGGTACTAGCGCACCCTACGAGCAGTACTTC. The rearrangement links TRBV6-2 or TRBV6-3 to TRBJ2-7; 7 bases agree with TRBD2. The CDR3 is 14 residues long. V shed 6 bases, J shed 2 bases, and the junction held 7 bases outside the gene matches. Germline lookup yields CDR1 MNHEY and CDR2 SVGEGT.

This clonotype showed up just once. The chain employs TRBV7-9 and TRBJ1-1; D unresolved. The CDR3 contains 14 residues. Germline V gene data show CDR1 as SEHNR and CDR2 as FQNEAQ (reference sequence). Trimming removed 7 bases from V and 1 base from J, with 13 bases in between. For the CDR3, the DNA is TGTGCCAGCAACCAGTTTGTGGAGAACACTGAAGCTTTCTTT. Its translation is CASNQFVENTEAFF. The whole variable domain, remainder taken from reference TRBV7-9 and TRBJ1-1, is DTGVSQNPRHKITKRGQNVTFRCDPISEHNRLYWYRQTLGQGPEFLTYFQNEAQLEKSRLLSDRFSAERPKGSFSTLEIQRTEQGDSAMYLCASNQFVENTEAFFGQGTRLTVV.

This clonotype was counted between two and nine times. V gene TRBV29-1 combines with J gene TRBJ2-1; tentatively, D is TRBD1 or TRBD2 (5 bases each). The CDR3 extends over 14 amino acids. V lost 8 bases to trimming and J lost 2 bases, with 16 bases between them. The germline CDR1 and CDR2 sequences are SQVTM and ANQGSEA. CDR3 protein: CSIIGTPTYNEQFF. CDR3 in DNA: TGCAGCATCATCGGGACCCCTACCTACAATGAGCAGTTCTTC.

This clonotype was picked up a small number of times. The V and J genes are TRBV4-1 and TRBJ2-1; D unclear. The germline V gene encodes CDR1 MGHRA and CDR2 YSYEKL. The CDR3 spans 15 residues. V lost 0 bases and J lost 7, with 13 bases in between. CDR3 region: CASSQDLTRRNEQFF. Here the CDR3 DNA reads TGCGCCAGCAGCCAAGACCTAACAAGACGGAATGAGCAGTTCTTC.

This clonotype was seen a few times. This sequence joins TRBV6-1 and TRBJ2-2, with TRBD2 identical over 15 bases. The CDR3 is made up of 18 amino acids. Germline assignment: CDR1 MNHNS and CDR2 SASEGT. The V gene end was trimmed by 7 bases and the J gene end by 4 bases; junction bases not matched to a gene: 10. The CDR3, as DNA: TGTGCCAGCACCTCCGGGACTAGCGGGAGGATAGGCACCGGGGAGCTGTTTTTT. Protein sequence: CASTSGTSGRIGTGELFF.

In this sample, this clonotype turned up many times. J is TRBJ2-7 and V is TRBV20-1; 8 bases agree with TRBD2. The junction had 10 bases not matched to a gene; V was cut back by 3 bases and J by 6 bases. Germline V gene sequence: CDR1 DFQATT, CDR2 SNEGSKA (reference sequence). CDR3 length equals 14 residues. The CDR3 nucleotides read TGCAGTGCTAGTCCGGGAGGGTGGTACGGCGAGCAGTACTTC. It specifies CSASPGGWYGEQYF.

This clonotype was seen a handful of times. J is TRBJ1-5 and V is TRBV20-1, with 8 nucleotides matching TRBD1. With 1 base clipped from V and 2 bases from J, the junction kept 4 bases outside the gene matches. Germline V gene data show CDR1 as DFQATT and CDR2 as SNEGSKA (reference sequence). This CDR3 has 15 residues. DNA for the CDR3: TGCAGTGCTAGAGTAGCAGGGGGCGGCAATCAGCCCCAGCATTTT. Translated, it gives CSARVAGGGNQPQHF.

The chain employs TRBV20-1 and TRBJ2-3, with 7 nucleotides matching TRBD1. Germline V gene data show CDR1 as DFQATT and CDR2 as SNEGSKA (reference sequence). This CDR3 is 15 amino acids long. With V trimmed by 2 bases and J by 4 bases, 9 bases remained unmatched. The CDR3 loop is CSARPLGGRADTQYF. The CDR3 region has the DNA TGCAGTGCTAGACCACTAGGGGGCAGGGCAGATACGCAGTATTTT.

This clonotype has ten or more counts. V and J are TRBV7-2 and TRBJ2-6; D is uncertain. There are 14 residues in the CDR3. V was trimmed by 5 bases and J by 1 base, leaving 6 bases between them. CDR1 and CDR2 (germline): SGHTA, FQGNSA. The CDR3 reads CASSLGSGANVLTF. DNA for the CDR3: TGTGCCAGCAGCCTGGGGTCTGGGGCCAACGTCCTGACTTTC.

The chain uses TRBV6-5 and TRBJ2-1, with TRBD2 matching over 9 bases. CDR1 and CDR2 from the germline V gene are MNHEY and SVGAGI. This CDR3 spans 17 amino acids. The junction had 10 bases not matched to a gene; V was cut back by 0 bases and J by 7 bases. CDR3 DNA: TGTGCCAGCAGTTACTCCGGTCTAGCGGGAATGAAAAATGAGCAGTTCTTC. This gives the protein CASSYSGLAGMKNEQFF.

This clonotype was recorded once. This rearrangement joins TRBV6-1 to TRBJ2-3, with TRBD2 identical over 7 bases. The CDR3 consists of 14 residues. Germline values: CDR1 MNHNS, CDR2 SASEGT. J lost 6 bases, V lost 6 bases, and 9 bases had no gene match. CDR3 loop: CASREGGSPDTQYF. The CDR3 nucleotides read TGTGCCAGCAGAGAGGGCGGGAGTCCCGATACGCAGTATTTT.

This clonotype was seen a handful of times. This chain uses TRBV3-1 with TRBJ2-7; a possible D gene is TRBD1 (6 bases). Trimming cost V 3 bases and J 2 bases, with 14 bases left between them. The CDR3 is 15 residues long. The germline V gene encodes CDR1 LGHDT and CDR2 YNNKEL (reference sequence). The CDR3 loop is CASSHSGTPTYEQYF. The CDR3 DNA sequence: TGTGCCAGCAGCCATTCCGGGACACCGACCTACGAGCAGTACTTC.

This clonotype was counted many times. The chain has TRBV20-1 and TRBJ2-5; 11 bases align to TRBD2. Germline V gene sequence: CDR1 DFQATT, CDR2 SNEGSKA (reference sequence). The CDR3 consists of 19 residues. V was clipped by 0 bases and J by 6 bases; unmatched bases: 18. The CDR3 loop is CSARERRDLAGGRSKTQYF. In DNA form, the CDR3 reads TGCAGTGCTAGAGAAAGGCGGGATCTAGCGGGAGGAAGGAGTAAGACCCAGTACTTC.

The CDR3 here is CSARDHWGEVGTQYF. Written as DNA, the CDR3 is TGCAGTGCTAGAGACCACTGGGGGGAAGTTGGTACGCAGTATTTT. This chain uses TRBV20-1 with TRBJ2-3; D may be TRBD2 (6 bases). Trimming left V 0 bases short and J 8 bases short, with 18 bases between. The CDR3 has 15 residues. Germline loops: CDR1 DFQATT, CDR2 SNEGSKA (reference sequence).